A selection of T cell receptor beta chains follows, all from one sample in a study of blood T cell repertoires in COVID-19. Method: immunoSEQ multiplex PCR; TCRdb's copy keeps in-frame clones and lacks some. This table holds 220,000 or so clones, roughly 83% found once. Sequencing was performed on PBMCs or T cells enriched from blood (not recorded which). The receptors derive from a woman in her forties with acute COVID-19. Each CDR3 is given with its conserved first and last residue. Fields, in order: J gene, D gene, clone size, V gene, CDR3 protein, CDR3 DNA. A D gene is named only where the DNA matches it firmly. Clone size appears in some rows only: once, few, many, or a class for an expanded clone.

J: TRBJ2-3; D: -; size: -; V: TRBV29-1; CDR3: CSVLLREERTDTQYF; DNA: TGCAGCGTTCTCTTGAGGGAGGAGCGGACAGATACGCAGTATTTT
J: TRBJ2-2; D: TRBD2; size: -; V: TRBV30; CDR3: CALRLAGGWELFF; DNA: TGTGCCTTGAGACTAGCGGGGGGCTGGGAGCTGTTTTTT
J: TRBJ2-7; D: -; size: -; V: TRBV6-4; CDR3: CASQTRGPRYEQYF; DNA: TGTGCCAGCCAGACAAGAGGGCCGCGTTACGAGCAGTACTTC
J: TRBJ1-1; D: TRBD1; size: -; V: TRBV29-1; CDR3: CSVMGDRTNTEAFF; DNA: TGCAGCGTAATGGGGGACAGGACGAACACTGAAGCTTTCTTT
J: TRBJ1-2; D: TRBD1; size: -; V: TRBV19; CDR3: CASISGTGRGYTF; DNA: TGTGCCAGTATATCTGGGACAGGGCGCGGCTACACCTTC
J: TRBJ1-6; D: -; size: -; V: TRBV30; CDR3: CAWKGVALHF; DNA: TGTGCCTGGAAAGGGGTGGCCCTCCACTTT
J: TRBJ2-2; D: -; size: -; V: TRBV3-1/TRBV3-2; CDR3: CASSQGSRGRAGELFF; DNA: TGTGCCAGCAGCCAAGGGTCGAGAGGGAGAGCCGGGGAGCTGTTTTTT
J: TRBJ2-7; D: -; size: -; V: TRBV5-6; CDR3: CASSLKPDSYEQYF; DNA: TGTGCCAGCAGCTTGAAACCAGACTCCTACGAGCAGTACTTC
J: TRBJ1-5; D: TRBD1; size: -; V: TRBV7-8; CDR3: CASSLIGDRNNQPQHF; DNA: TGTGCCAGCAGCTTAATCGGGGACAGGAACAATCAGCCCCAGCATTTT
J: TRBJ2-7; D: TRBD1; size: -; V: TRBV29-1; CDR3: CSVVGGIIHEQYF; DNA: TGCAGCGTTGTAGGGGGCATCATCCACGAGCAGTACTTC
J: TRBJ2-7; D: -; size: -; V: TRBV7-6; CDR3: CASSLIPPRRATPVNYEQYF; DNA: TGTGCCAGCAGCTTAATTCCCCCCCGTCGAGCGACTCCAGTTAACTACGAGCAGTACTTC
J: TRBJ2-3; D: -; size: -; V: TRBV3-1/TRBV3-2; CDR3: CASWRRGGTQYF; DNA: TGTGCCAGCTGGCGAAGGGGAGGTACGCAGTATTTT
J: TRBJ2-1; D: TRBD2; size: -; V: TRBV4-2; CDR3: CASSQETSGSSYNEQFF; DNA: TGTGCCAGCAGCCAAGAGACTAGCGGGAGCTCCTACAATGAGCAGTTCTTC
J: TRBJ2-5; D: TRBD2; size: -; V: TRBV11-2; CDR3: CASSFWLAEAQYF; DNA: TGTGCCAGCAGCTTTTGGCTAGCGGAAGCCCAGTACTTC
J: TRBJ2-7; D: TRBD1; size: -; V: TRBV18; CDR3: CASSPQADRSSYEQYF; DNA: TGTGCCAGCTCACCGCAAGCGGACAGGAGCTCCTACGAGCAGTACTTC
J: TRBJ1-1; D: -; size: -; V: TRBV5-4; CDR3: CASSLERGSTEAFF; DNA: TGTGCCAGCAGCTTGGAAAGAGGGTCTACTGAAGCTTTCTTT
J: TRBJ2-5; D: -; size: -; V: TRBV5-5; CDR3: CASSFDSQETQYF; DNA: TGTGCCAGCAGCTTTGACAGTCAAGAGACCCAGTACTTC
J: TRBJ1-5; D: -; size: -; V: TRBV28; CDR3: CASSLGGSLGNQPQHF; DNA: TGTGCCAGCAGTTTAGGCGGGTCCTTGGGCAATCAGCCCCAGCATTTT
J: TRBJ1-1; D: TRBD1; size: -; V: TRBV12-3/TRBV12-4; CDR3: CASSLRGQDEAFF; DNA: TGTGCCAGCAGTTTAAGGGGGCAAGATGAAGCTTTCTTT
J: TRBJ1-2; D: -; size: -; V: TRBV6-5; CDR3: CASSPIPGLPIGYTF; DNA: TGTGCCAGCAGTCCAATCCCCGGTTTACCTATAGGCTACACCTTC
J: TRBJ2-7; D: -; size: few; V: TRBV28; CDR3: CASSAPLSGASYEQYF; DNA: TGTGCCAGCAGTGCTCCTCTGTCGGGTGCTTCCTACGAGCAGTACTTC
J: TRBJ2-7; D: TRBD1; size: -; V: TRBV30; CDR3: CAWGQGQGLYEQYF; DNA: TGTGCCTGGGGGCAAGGACAGGGGCTCTACGAGCAGTACTTC
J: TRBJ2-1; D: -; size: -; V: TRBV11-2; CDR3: CASSLGLSITYNEQFF; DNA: TGTGCCAGCAGCTTAGGACTCTCTATCACCTACAATGAGCAGTTCTTC
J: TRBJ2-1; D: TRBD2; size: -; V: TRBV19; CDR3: CASSLGLAGVEQFF; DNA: TGTGCCAGTAGCCTCGGACTAGCGGGGGTAGAACAGTTCTTC
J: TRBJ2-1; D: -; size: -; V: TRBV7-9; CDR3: CASSGTGNEQFF; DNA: TGTGCCAGCAGCGGAACAGGGAATGAGCAGTTCTTC
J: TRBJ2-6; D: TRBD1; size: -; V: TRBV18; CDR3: CASSPPGQGVLGANVLTF; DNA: TGTGCCAGCTCACCTCCGGGACAGGGGGTACTAGGGGCCAACGTCCTGACTTTC
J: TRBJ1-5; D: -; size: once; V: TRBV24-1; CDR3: CATSDRYSNQPQHF; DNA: TGTGCCACCAGTGATCGTTATAGCAATCAGCCCCAGCATTTT
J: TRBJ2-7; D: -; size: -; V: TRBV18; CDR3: CASSPIDSKEYEQYF; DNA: TGTGCCAGCTCACCAATAGACTCCAAGGAATACGAGCAGTACTTC
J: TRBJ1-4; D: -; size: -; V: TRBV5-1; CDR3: CASSFQQPQGEKLFF; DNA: TGCGCCAGCAGCTTTCAACAGCCCCAGGGGGAAAAACTGTTTTTT
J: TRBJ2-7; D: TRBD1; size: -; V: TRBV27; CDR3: CASSLLRGTDEQYF; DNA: TGTGCCAGCAGTTTACTCAGGGGGACGGACGAGCAGTACTTC
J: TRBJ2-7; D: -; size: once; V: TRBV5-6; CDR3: CASSLRQGREQYF; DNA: TGTGCCAGCAGCTTGCGGCAGGGGCGGGAGCAGTACTTC
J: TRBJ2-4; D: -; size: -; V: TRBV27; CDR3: CASSEQGGADIQYF; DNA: TGTGCCAGCAGTGAACAGGGTGGGGCGGACATTCAGTACTTC
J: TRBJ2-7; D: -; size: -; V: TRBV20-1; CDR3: CSAIPQTLQYF; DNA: TGCAGCGCTATCCCACAGACCCTCCAGTACTTC
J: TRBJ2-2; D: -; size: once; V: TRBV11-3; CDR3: CASKEGANTGELFF; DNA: TGTGCCAGCAAGGAGGGCGCGAACACCGGGGAGCTGTTTTTT
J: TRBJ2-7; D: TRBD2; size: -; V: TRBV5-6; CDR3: CASSFRGLAAYEQYF; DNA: TGTGCCAGCAGCTTTCGAGGACTAGCGGCCTACGAGCAGTACTTC
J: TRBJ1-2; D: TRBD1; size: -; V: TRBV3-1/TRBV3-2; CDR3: CASSQVGLAQGESHGYTF; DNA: TGTGCCAGCAGCCAAGTCGGTTTAGCGCAGGGGGAATCTCATGGCTACACCTTC
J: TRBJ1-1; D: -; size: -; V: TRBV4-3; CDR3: CASSQDWRGVAEAFF; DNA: TGCGCCAGCAGCCAAGATTGGAGGGGAGTAGCTGAAGCTTTCTTT
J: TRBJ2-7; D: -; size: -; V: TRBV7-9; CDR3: CASSLARYSSYEQYF; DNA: TGTGCCAGCAGCTTAGCTAGGTACAGCTCCTACGAGCAGTACTTC
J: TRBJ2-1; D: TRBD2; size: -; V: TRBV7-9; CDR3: CASSLGTSGSVNEQFF; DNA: TGTGCCAGCAGCCTCGGGACTAGCGGGAGTGTCAATGAGCAGTTCTTC
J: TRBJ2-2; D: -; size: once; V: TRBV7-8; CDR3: CASSLVGGGGDTGELFF; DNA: TGTGCCAGCAGCTTAGTAGGCGGCGGGGGCGACACCGGGGAGCTGTTTTTT
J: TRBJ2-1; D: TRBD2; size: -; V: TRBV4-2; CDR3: CASRPRLAGTYEQFF; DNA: TGTGCCAGCAGGCCCCGACTAGCGGGGACGTATGAGCAGTTCTTC
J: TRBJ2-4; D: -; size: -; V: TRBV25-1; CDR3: CASRGGKNIQYF; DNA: TGTGCCAGCAGAGGAGGCAAAAACATTCAGTACTTC
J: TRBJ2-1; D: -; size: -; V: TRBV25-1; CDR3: CASSGFGKAVNEQFF; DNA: TGTGCCAGCAGTGGCTTCGGGAAAGCGGTCAATGAGCAGTTCTTC
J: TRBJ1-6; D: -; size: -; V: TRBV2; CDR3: CASTLPGAPLHF; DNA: TGTGCCAGCACACTCCCGGGGGCACCCCTCCACTTT
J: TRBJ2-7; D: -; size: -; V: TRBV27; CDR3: CASSVAGASEQYF; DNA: TGTGCCAGCAGTGTGGCGGGGGCGAGTGAGCAGTACTTC